These T cell receptor beta chains were read from a single sample in a study of glioma-infiltrating T cells after dendritic cell vaccination. Sequenced by immunoSEQ multiplex PCR; TCRdb stores in-frame clones only, minus some. Of about 92,000 clones listed, just over 85% are singletons. The sample consisted of blood, taken before dendritic cell vaccination. These receptors came from a human donor with glioblastoma. CDR3s include the opening cysteine and the closing phenylalanine or tryptophan. The order of the fields is clone size, V gene, D gene, J gene, CDR3 length, CDR3 DNA, CDR3 protein. The D gene is left open where the match is weak. A clone size is listed for some rows: how often the clone was seen (once, few, many), or a class if it is expanded.

once	TRBV2	-	TRBJ1-3	14	TGTGCCAGCAAGGAGAGATCCTCTGGAAACACCATATATTTT	CASKERSSGNTIYF
-	TRBV29-1	TRBD1	TRBJ2-7	16	TGCAGCGTTGGGACCCCAAAGGGGACAGGGGCCCACGAGCAGTACTTC	CSVGTPKGTGAHEQYF
-	TRBV4-3	TRBD2	TRBJ2-5	19	TGCGCCAGCAGCCAAGATCGGCTAGCGGGGGGCACGTACCAAGAGACCCAGTACTTC	CASSQDRLAGGTYQETQYF
-	TRBV27	TRBD1	TRBJ1-1	13	TGTGCCAGCAGTCGGCGGGACAGGGGGGAAGCTTTCTTT	CASSRRDRGEAFF
-	TRBV7-6	-	TRBJ2-1	19	TGTGCCAGCAGCTTAGGGGGGTCGGGGGGACATCGCTCCTACAATGAGCAGTTCTTC	CASSLGGSGGHRSYNEQFF
-	TRBV29-1	-	TRBJ2-2	14	TGCAGCGTTGAAATGGGGGGGAACACCGGGGAGCTGTTTTTT	CSVEMGGNTGELFF
-	TRBV5-4	TRBD2	TRBJ2-7	15	TGTGCCAGCAGCCCCGGCGGGAGGGCCACCTACGAGCAGTACTTC	CASSPGGRATYEQYF
-	TRBV9	-	TRBJ1-2	16	TGTGCCAGCAGCGTAGCTATTGTAGACAGTAACTATGGCTACACCTTC	CASSVAIVDSNYGYTF
-	TRBV4-2	-	TRBJ1-3	15	TGTGCCAGCAGCCAAGACGAGGCCTCTGGAAACACCATATATTTT	CASSQDEASGNTIYF
-	TRBV5-4	TRBD1	TRBJ2-6	15	TGTGCCAGCAGCTTGGCCAGGGGGGGGGCCAACGTCCTGACTTTC	CASSLARGGANVLTF
-	TRBV4-3	TRBD1	TRBJ2-3	18	TGCGCCAGCAGCCAAGAAGTGATGACAGGGGTTCGGGCAGATACGCAGTATTTT	CASSQEVMTGVRADTQYF
-	TRBV9	-	TRBJ1-2	11	TGTGCCAGCAGCACAGGGTTGGGCTACACCTTC	CASSTGLGYTF
-	TRBV7-9	-	TRBJ2-1	14	TGTGCCAGCAGAACCCCTCAGGCGCGGGGTGAGCAGTTCTTC	CASRTPQARGEQFF
-	TRBV30	TRBD1	TRBJ2-6	18	TGTGCCTGGAGTGATTGGTACAGGGGAATAACTGGGGCCAACGTCCTGACTTTC	CAWSDWYRGITGANVLTF
-	TRBV7-3	TRBD2	TRBJ2-3	19	TGTGCCAGCAGCTTAATGGTTGCCGGACTAGCGGGTCATCACGGTACGCAGTATTTT	CASSLMVAGLAGHHGTQYF
-	TRBV19	-	TRBJ1-4	15	TGTGCCAGTAGTCTAGGGAGACAGGATAGTGAAAAACTGTTTTTT	CASSLGRQDSEKLFF
-	TRBV28	-	TRBJ1-3	15	TGTGCCAGCAGTGGGGGACTGAACTCTGGAAACACCATATATTTT	CASSGGLNSGNTIYF
-	TRBV6-1	-	TRBJ2-7	17	TGTGCCAGCAGTGATCGGTCTCTCGGTACCCGCTCCTACGAGCAGTACTTC	CASSDRSLGTRSYEQYF
-	TRBV9	-	TRBJ2-7	14	TGTGCCAGCAGCGCCCTACAGGACTCCTACGAGCAGTACTTC	CASSALQDSYEQYF
-	TRBV11-2	-	TRBJ2-5	15	TGTGCCAGCAGCCCGGGGGGCCTCTTAGATGAGACCCAGTACTTC	CASSPGGLLDETQYF
few	TRBV5-6	TRBD1	TRBJ2-7	14	TGTGCCAGCAGCTTCAATAGGGGGCCGTACGAGCAGTACTTC	CASSFNRGPYEQYF
-	TRBV19	TRBD1	TRBJ1-2	14	TGTGCCACCTCCCCGGGACAGGGAAATTCTGGCTACACCTTC	CATSPGQGNSGYTF
-	TRBV27	TRBD1	TRBJ2-7	14	TGTGCCAGCAGTCCCGGACAGGTGGCCTACGAGCAGTACTTC	CASSPGQVAYEQYF
-	TRBV12-5	TRBD2	TRBJ2-1	15	TGTGCTAGTGGGATATGGACTAGCGGGGCTGATGAGCAGTTCTTC	CASGIWTSGADEQFF
few	TRBV5-6	TRBD1	TRBJ1-2	16	TGTGCCAGCAGCTTGGGGGACAGGGTGGCGAACTATGGCTACACCTTC	CASSLGDRVANYGYTF
-	TRBV6-5	-	TRBJ1-5	14	TGTGCCAGCAGTTACTGGGACACCAATCAGCCCCAGCATTTT	CASSYWDTNQPQHF
-	TRBV7-9	-	TRBJ2-5	16	TGTGCCAGCAGCCCCCCGCGCGGGGCAGGGCAAGAGACCCAGTACTTC	CASSPPRGAGQETQYF
-	TRBV9	-	TRBJ1-4	14	TGTGCCAGCAGCCCCGGGGGGTCTAATGAAAAACTGTTTTTT	CASSPGGSNEKLFF
-	TRBV7-3	-	TRBJ1-1	13	TGTGCCAGCAGCACCAACAGGGACACTGAAGCTTTCTTT	CASSTNRDTEAFF
-	TRBV4-1	TRBD2	TRBJ2-7	14	TGCGCCAGCAGCCAAGCCCAGCGGGAGAGCGAGCAGTACTTC	CASSQAQRESEQYF
-	TRBV28	TRBD2	TRBJ2-2	16	TGTGCCAGCAACCAGCGGGAGGGCCTACGGACCGGGGAGCTGTTTTTT	CASNQREGLRTGELFF
-	TRBV27	-	TRBJ2-7	13	TGTGCCAGCAGTTTCGGGCAGGGCTACGAGCAGTACTTC	CASSFGQGYEQYF
-	TRBV2	TRBD1	TRBJ1-3	16	TGTGCCAGCATTCGGACAGGGGGCAGCTCTGGAAACACCATATATTTT	CASIRTGGSSGNTIYF
few	TRBV5-1	-	TRBJ1-2	14	TGCGCCAGCAACCACGGATCAGGGGCCTATGGCTACACCTTC	CASNHGSGAYGYTF
-	TRBV7-9	TRBD1	TRBJ2-1	18	TGTGCCAGCAGCTTGGGGGGCACCGGGACAGGGAATGCCAATGAGCAGTTCTTC	CASSLGGTGTGNANEQFF
-	TRBV28	TRBD1	TRBJ1-2	13	TGTGCCAGCAGTCCCCTTGACAGGGGTGGCTACACCTTC	CASSPLDRGGYTF
-	TRBV2	-	TRBJ2-5	15	TGTGCCAGCATCTTCGCCGGGACAACCCAAGAGACCCAGTACTTC	CASIFAGTTQETQYF
-	TRBV6-5	TRBD1	TRBJ2-7	15	TGTGCCAGCAGTTACTCGGGACAGGGCCCCTACGAGCAGTACTTC	CASSYSGQGPYEQYF
once	TRBV19	TRBD2	TRBJ2-1	15	TGTGCCAGTAGTATTGAACTAGCGGGAGGCAATGAGCAGTTCTTC	CASSIELAGGNEQFF
-	TRBV23-1	-	TRBJ2-5	13	TGCGCCCGTCAGGGGCAAAAGAGAGAGACCCAGTACTTC	CARQGQKRETQYF
-	TRBV19	TRBD1	TRBJ1-2	14	TGTGCCAGTAGCCCTACCCCAGGGGGCTATGGCTACACCTTC	CASSPTPGGYGYTF
once	TRBV11-2	TRBD1	TRBJ1-2	16	TGTGCCAGCAGCTTAGATAGGCAGGGGGCTAACTATGGCTACACCTTC	CASSLDRQGANYGYTF
-	TRBV7-3	-	TRBJ2-1	13	TGTGCCAGCAGCTTAACGTCGGACAATGAGCAGTTCTTC	CASSLTSDNEQFF
-	TRBV27	-	TRBJ1-2	14	TGTGCCAGCAGTTTTGGCACCACTAACTATGGCTACACCTTC	CASSFGTTNYGYTF